A single sample gave rise to the 28 T cell receptor beta chains below, sequenced in a study of cytomegalovirus exposure and HLA in healthy donors. It was with 60 Vbeta and 13 Jbeta primers that the PCR ran. TCRdb's table, derived via immunoSEQ multiplex PCR, lists solely in-frame clones and lacks some. Of around 140,000 clones listed, just over 65% are singletons. Material: PBMCs. Receptors were obtained from a woman aged 55-75 years in good health and CMV-seronegative.

This clone appeared a few times. The chain has TRBV6-5 and TRBJ1-5, with D perhaps TRBD1 (5 bases). V was pared by 2 bases and J by 6 bases, with 8 bases between. The CDR3 has 13 amino acids. The germline V gene encodes CDR1 MNHEY and CDR2 SVGAGI. This chain's CDR3 is CASSYAGRQPQHF. The CDR3 nucleotides are TGTGCCAGCAGTTACGCGGGGCGTCAGCCCCAGCATTTT.

The chain links TRBV6-1 to TRBJ2-3; D possibly corresponds to TRBD1 (5 bases). CDR3 size: 15 residues. Trimming took off 5 bases at V and 8 bases at J, with 20 bases between the two ends. CDR1 and CDR2 from the germline V gene are MNHNS and SASEGT. The CDR3 nucleotides are TGTGCCAGCAGTCCCTCAGGGTCAACCCCTAGTACGCAGTATTTT. As protein: CASSPSGSTPSTQYF.

V usage is TRBV19 and J usage is TRBJ2-2; 10 bases agree with TRBD2. Germline CDR1 LNHDA, CDR2 SQIVND (reference sequence). This CDR3 spans 15 amino acids. The trim removed 5 bases at V and 4 bases at J, leaving 4 bases unmatched. The CDR3 DNA reads as TGTGCCAGTAGTCCGCGGACTAGCGGCACCGGGGAGCTGTTTTTT. It specifies CASSPRTSGTGELFF.

The chain carries TRBV7-8 and TRBJ2-1; 12 nucleotides match TRBD2. Per germline, CDR1 SGHVS and CDR2 FQNEAQ. J was trimmed by 4 bases and V by 1 base; bases with no gene match: 5. CDR3 length equals 17 residues. The CDR3 nucleotides read TGTGCCAGCAGCTTAGGGGCTAGCGGGAGGGGATACAATGAGCAGTTCTTC. Its protein is CASSLGASGRGYNEQFF.

The genes are TRBV29-1 and TRBJ2-7, with a weak D call TRBD2 (5 bases). The germline V gene encodes CDR1 SQVTM and CDR2 ANQGSEA. Trimming took off 3 bases at V and 0 bases at J, with 15 bases between the two ends. The CDR3 covers 15 residues. The DNA for the CDR3 is TGCAGCGTTGATTCGCGGACTCCGACCTCCTACGAGCAGTACTTC. It encodes CSVDSRTPTSYEQYF.

J is TRBJ2-4 and V is TRBV7-2; 11 bases fit TRBD2. Germline V CDR1 and CDR2: SGHTA, FQGNSA. CDR3 length: 18 amino acids. With V trimmed by 2 bases and J by 1 base, 7 bases remained unmatched. CDR3 bases: TGTGCCAGCAGCTTAATTAGCGGGGGGGCCTCGGCCAAAAACATTCAGTACTTC. It codes for CASSLISGGASAKNIQYF.

This clone was observed a handful of times. The CDR3 sequence: CASSVDPGVDTQYF. The CDR3 DNA reads TGTGCCAGCAGTGTAGATCCGGGAGTGGATACGCAGTATTTT. The chain uses TRBV6-1 and TRBJ2-3, with D possibly matching TRBD2 (6 bases). CDR3 length: 14 amino acids. Germline-derived CDR1 and CDR2 are MNHNS and SASEGT. Trimming shortened V by 4 bases and J by 6 bases, and 14 bases separated the two germline ends.

The rearrangement links TRBV7-2 to TRBJ2-4; 16 bases align to TRBD2. Looked up from germline, CDR1 is SGHTA and CDR2 is FQGNSA. With 5 bases clipped from V and 9 bases from J, the junction kept 7 bases outside the gene matches. This CDR3 is 16 amino acids long. CDR3: CASSPGLAGGSGIQYF. CDR3 nucleotide sequence: TGTGCCAGCAGCCCGGGACTAGCGGGAGGGTCGGGCATTCAGTACTTC.

The chain joins TRBV28 to TRBJ1-4; D uncertain. Trimming left V 3 bases short and J 3 bases short, with 8 bases between. This CDR3 comprises 14 residues. CDR1 and CDR2 from the germline V gene are MDHEN and SYDVKM. The DNA of the CDR3 is TGTGCCAGCAGTTTTCCAGTGGCTAATGAAAAACTGTTTTTT. It translates to CASSFPVANEKLFF.

The V and J genes are TRBV7-7 and TRBJ2-5; D possibly corresponds to TRBD1 (5 bases). This CDR3 contains 13 residues. Looked up from germline, CDR1 is SSHAT and CDR2 is FNYEAQ (reference sequence). V lost 5 bases and J lost 7, with 14 bases in between. In DNA, the CDR3 is TGTGCCAGCAGCCCGAACAGGCAGGGGACCCAGTACTTC. It is translated as CASSPNRQGTQYF.

This rearrangement joins TRBV5-4 to TRBJ2-3; the D gene is possibly TRBD1 (5 bases). The CDR3 spans 13 residues. With 4 bases removed from V and 4 bases from J, the gap between germline ends came to 10 bases. Germline CDR1 is SGHNT and CDR2 is YYREEE (reference sequence). The CDR3, as DNA: TGTGCCAGCAGCACCGGACATTCAGATACGCAGTATTTT. This encodes CASSTGHSDTQYF.

This sequence joins TRBV7-3 and TRBJ2-3, with 8 bases lining up with TRBD1. V lost 4 bases and J lost 4; bases outside the gene matches: 10. The CDR3 extends over 16 amino acids. CDR1 and CDR2 from the germline V gene are SGHTA and FQGTGA. The CDR3 region is CASSSLRQGASDTQYF. CDR3 nucleotide sequence: TGTGCCAGCAGCTCCCTGCGTCAGGGGGCGTCAGATACGCAGTATTTT.

A word on this clone: One end of the junction is discordant with germline, which a read error may explain. Other DNA sequences within the sample encode an identical CDR3. The V gene is TRBV6-6, the J gene TRBJ2-7; possible D gene TRBD2, 7 bases. Germline CDR1 MNHNY, CDR2 SVGAGI (reference sequence). The CDR3 contains 15 residues. For the CDR3, the DNA is TGCGCCAGCAGGCATTCGGGGGGCGATACCTACGAGCAGTACTTC. Translating it yields CASRHSGGDTYEQYF.

With respect to this clone: One end of the junction fails to match germline, which may point to a read error. This sequence joins TRBV6-5 and TRBJ2-3; 7 nucleotides match TRBD2. Per germline, CDR1 MNHEY and CDR2 SVGAGI. The CDR3 is made up of 15 amino acids. The CDR3 DNA reads as TGTGCCAGCAGTGACTCGGGGGGAGCGACAGATACGCAGTATTTT. Translating gives CASSDSGGATDTQYF.

CDR3 loop: CASSSAGATYNEQFF. In nucleotides, the CDR3 is TGTGCCAGCAGCTCCGCGGGGGCTACCTACAATGAGCAGTTCTTC. The genes are TRBV5-4 and TRBJ2-1; D perhaps matches TRBD2 (7 bases). The V gene lost 3 bases and the J gene lost 2 bases, with 12 bases spanning the gap. Germline assignment: CDR1 SGHNT and CDR2 YYREEE (reference sequence). The CDR3 runs 15 residues.

This sequence joins TRBV5-1 and TRBJ2-1, with 9 bases fitting TRBD2. Germline V gene lookup returns CDR1 SGHRS and CDR2 YFSETQ. The CDR3 is 15 residues long. Trimming removed 6 bases from V and 2 bases from J; junction bases left unmatched: 6. CDR3 bases: TGCGCCAGCACCTTTGCGGGGGGGGCCTACAATGAGCAGTTCTTC. It codes for CASTFAGGAYNEQFF. Based on the CDR3 plus reference TRBV5-1 and TRBJ2-1, the full variable domain is KAGVTQTPRYLIKTRGQQVTLSCSPISGHRSVSWYQQTPGQGLQFLFEYFSETQRNKGNFPGRFSGRQFSNSRSEMNVSTLELGDSALYLCASTFAGGAYNEQFFGPGTRLTVL.

The chain links TRBV25-1 to TRBJ2-5; TRBD1 aligns across 7 bases. The J call is doubtful: the DNA matches TRBJ2-7 better. Germline CDR1 MGHDK, CDR2 SYGVNS. This CDR3 spans 14 amino acids. This CDR3 is CASSLTGWLCEQYF. The CDR3 bases are TGTGCCAGCAGCCTGACAGGGTGGCTATGCGAGCAGTACTTC.

The rearrangement joins TRBV5-6 to TRBJ2-4; D may be TRBD1 (6 bases). The CDR3 extends over 16 amino acids. The ends were cut back, 1 base at V and 1 base at J, with 12 bases in the middle. Germline V lookup: CDR1 SGHDT, CDR2 YYEEEE. CDR3 sequence reads: CASSLTGFGAKNIQYF. In DNA form, the CDR3 reads TGTGCCAGCAGCTTGACAGGGTTCGGGGCCAAAAACATTCAGTACTTC.

This sequence joins TRBV7-9 and TRBJ1-1, with 8 bases matching TRBD1. The germline V gene has CDR1 SEHNR and CDR2 FQNEAQ (reference sequence). The junction had 4 bases not matched to a gene; V was cut back by 5 bases and J by 2 bases. The CDR3 runs 14 residues. Here the CDR3 DNA reads TGTGCCAGCAGCCAAGACAGGGGTAACACTGAAGCTTTCTTT. It specifies CASSQDRGNTEAFF.

Details on this clone: Other DNA sequences in the same sample also yield this CDR3. The chain combines TRBV7-9 with TRBJ1-5; 7 bases fit TRBD1. There are 15 residues in the CDR3. Looked up from germline, CDR1 is SEHNR and CDR2 is FQNEAQ (reference sequence). J gave up 2 bases and V 5 bases, and 6 bases lay outside the gene matches. The CDR3 spells CASSRPGTGNQPQHF. CDR3 bases: TGTGCCAGCAGCCGACCCGGGACAGGCAATCAGCCCCAGCATTTT.

This rearrangement joins TRBV19 to TRBJ2-5; 7 nucleotides match TRBD1. V was pared by 10 bases and J by 11 bases, with 10 bases of the junction left unmatched. From germline, CDR1 is LNHDA and CDR2 SQIVND (reference sequence). The CDR3 has 11 amino acids. The CDR3 sequence: CATSTGTVQYF. The CDR3 DNA reads as TGTGCCACCTCCACTGGGACAGTGCAGTACTTC.

The chain is built from TRBV5-1 and TRBJ2-3, with 8 positions matching TRBD2. Germline V CDR1 and CDR2: SGHRS, YFSETQ. CDR3 length: 15 amino acids. Trimming removed 2 bases from V and 2 bases from J; junction bases left unmatched: 4. CDR3 sequence: CASSLSGSYTDTQYF. In DNA, the CDR3 is TGCGCCAGCAGCTTAAGCGGGAGCTACACAGATACGCAGTATTTT.

J is TRBJ1-1 and V is TRBV7-3; no clear D. The germline CDR1 and CDR2 sequences are SGHTA and FQGTGA. Trimming removed 1 base from V and 1 base from J, with 10 bases in between. The CDR3 spans 15 residues. DNA of the CDR3: TGTGCCAGCAGCTTAATGTCCGTCCCGAACACTGAAGCTTTCTTT. Translation gives CASSLMSVPNTEAFF.

This clone was counted only a few times. The J gene is TRBJ2-4, the V gene TRBV7-2, with D perhaps TRBD1 (5 bases). CDR1 is SGHTA and CDR2 is FQGNSA in the germline V gene. The CDR3 covers 16 residues. Trimming cost V 7 bases and J 7 bases, with 23 bases left between them. The CDR3 is CASNDGVTGSLNIQYF. The CDR3, as DNA: TGTGCCAGCAACGACGGCGTCACAGGTTCCCTCAACATTCAGTACTTC.

The genes are TRBV5-4 and TRBJ2-7, with 7 bases identical to TRBD1. Germline V gene sequence: CDR1 SGHNT, CDR2 YYREEE (reference sequence). J gave up 6 bases and V 1 base, and 4 bases lay outside the gene matches. This CDR3 is built from 13 residues. The CDR3 here is CASSLLRGREQYF. In DNA form, the CDR3 reads TGTGCCAGCAGCTTGCTGAGGGGGCGCGAGCAGTACTTC.

The chain employs TRBV7-9 and TRBJ2-3, with 9 bases lining up with TRBD2. V shed 5 bases and J 2 bases; nucleotides not matched to a gene: 14. The CDR3 runs to 18 residues. The germline V gene has CDR1 SEHNR and CDR2 FQNEAQ (reference sequence). CDR3 amino acids: CASSPPRMLAGATDTQYF. CDR3 bases: TGTGCCAGCAGCCCTCCTCGGATGTTAGCGGGAGCCACAGATACGCAGTATTTT.

This rearrangement joins TRBV19 to TRBJ1-2, with D perhaps TRBD1 (6 bases). The CDR3 runs 15 residues. Germline loops: CDR1 LNHDA, CDR2 SQIVND (reference sequence). Trimming left V 5 bases short and J 5 bases short, with 18 bases between. The CDR3 here is CASSPLTGTPYGYTF. The CDR3 DNA reads TGTGCCAGTAGTCCTCTAACCGGGACACCTTATGGCTACACCTTC.

The table lists this clone with a count of one. The V and J genes are TRBV5-5 and TRBJ2-7; a possible D gene is TRBD2 (5 bases). This CDR3 is 12 amino acids long. The V and J ends lost 5 bases and 7 bases respectively, with 13 bases between them. Germline CDR1 and CDR2: SGHKS and YYEKEE (reference sequence). The CDR3 nucleotides are TGTGCCAGCAGTCCTAGCACGGGGGAGCAGTACTTC. This gives the protein CASSPSTGEQYF.